These 3 T cell receptor beta chains share one sample of origin, sequenced in a study of T-cell memory formation after mild COVID-19. Using its own MiXCR run on the 5' RACE reads, TCRdb lists one record per CDR3 protein. The data show 540,000 or so distinct CDR3 sequences, just over 20% seen once. Sequencing was carried out using PBMCs or a T cell subset sorted from them (not recorded which). The receptors were sampled from an adult woman who had mild COVID-19 (a few samples of this study predate the infection). Cell type and time point are not known.

At least ten counts were recorded for this clonotype. This chain joins TRBV5-1 and TRBJ2-5; the match to TRBD2 covers 11 bases. Looked up from germline, CDR1 is SGHRS and CDR2 is YFSETQ. The CDR3 contains 17 residues. The junction had 7 bases not matched to a gene; V was cut back by 1 base and J by 2 bases. CDR3: CASSLSPGLAVQETQYF. In DNA, the CDR3 is TGCGCCAGCAGCTTGTCTCCGGGACTAGCGGTTCAAGAGACCCAGTACTTC.

The rearrangement uses TRBV4-1 and TRBJ2-1, with D perhaps matching TRBD2 (6 bases). Germline V CDR1 and CDR2: MGHRA, YSYEKL. The germline V and J ends were trimmed by 0 bases and 6 bases, with 12 bases remaining between them. The CDR3 contains 15 residues. Written as DNA, the CDR3 is TGCGCCAGCAGCCAAGATGGGGACTTACTCAATGAGCAGTTCTTC. Its translation is CASSQDGDLLNEQFF.

This clonotype came up many times. The V gene is TRBV7-8, the J gene TRBJ2-7, with D tentatively TRBD1 (7 bases). The CDR3 is 16 amino acids. V gave up 5 bases and J gave up 2 bases, with 19 bases separating them. Germline V gene data show CDR1 as SGHVS and CDR2 as FQNEAQ. This CDR3 is CASSTGTGGTAYEQYF. The CDR3 bases are TGTGCCAGCAGCACGGGGACTGGTGGGACAGCCTACGAGCAGTACTTC.